This is a list of T cell receptor beta chains from one sample in a study of cytomegalovirus exposure and HLA in healthy donors. The data were produced by immunoSEQ multiplex PCR, yet TCRdb's version contains in-frame clones alone and is incomplete. The table has 90,000 to 140,000 clones, roughly an eighth seen once. Material for sequencing was PBMCs. Every receptor here comes from a middle-aged man in good health and CMV-seropositive. Both conserved end residues are part of each CDR3. D genes are given only for firm matches. Not every row has a clone size; where given, it reads once, few, many or a size class.

V gene,clone size,D gene,J gene,CDR3 DNA,CDR3 protein
TRBV11-3,.,TRBD2,TRBJ2-1,TGTGCCAGCAGCTTAAGGGGGACTAGCGGTAACAATGAGCAGTTCTTC,CASSLRGTSGNNEQFF
TRBV6-6,.,.,TRBJ1-3,TGTGCCACCAAGTTCGGCGGGTCCCATACTGGAAACACCATATATTTT,CATKFGGSHTGNTIYF
TRBV9,few,TRBD2,TRBJ2-1,TGTGCCAGCAGCGTAGGTCTAGCGGGAGGGCGGGATGAGCAGTTCTTC,CASSVGLAGGRDEQFF
TRBV6-6,.,TRBD1,TRBJ1-4,TGTGCCAGCAGGCCGGGACAGGGGACTAATGAAAAACTGTTTTTT,CASRPGQGTNEKLFF
TRBV7-9,.,TRBD2,TRBJ2-1,TGTGCCAGCAGCCTCCTAGCGGGAGTTGGTGAGCAGTTCTTC,CASSLLAGVGEQFF
TRBV5-1,few,TRBD2,TRBJ2-3,TGCGCCAGCAGCTCGTCAGCGGGGTTTAGCACAGATACGCAGTATTTT,CASSSSAGFSTDTQYF
TRBV2,few,.,TRBJ1-2,TGTGCCAGCAGTGAAGTGGAGGGGATAAGAGGGTATGGCTACACCTTC,CASSEVEGIRGYGYTF
TRBV6-1,.,.,TRBJ1-5,TGTGCCAGCAGTGATCCCCAGGGGAGAGAAGGCAATCAGCCCCAGCATTTT,CASSDPQGREGNQPQHF
TRBV7-8,few,.,TRBJ1-5,TGTGCCAGCAGCTTAGCGTACGGACTTAGCAATCAGCCCCAGCATTTT,CASSLAYGLSNQPQHF
TRBV7-9,few,.,TRBJ2-2,TGTGCCAGCAGCTTCTGGACTGCGAACACCGGGGAGCTGTTTTTT,CASSFWTANTGELFF
TRBV7-9,few,.,TRBJ1-3,TGTGCCAGCAGCTCCCGGAGGGGCTCTGCTGGAAACACCATATATTTT,CASSSRRGSAGNTIYF
TRBV28,.,TRBD1,TRBJ1-3,TGTGCCAGCACCTCGGGACAGGGAGGTGGAAACACCATATATTTT,CASTSGQGGGNTIYF
TRBV2,few,.,TRBJ1-5,TGTGCCAGCAGTGAGGATACAGTGGAGGATCAGCCCCAGCATTTT,CASSEDTVEDQPQHF
TRBV9,few,.,TRBJ2-1,TGTGCCAGCAGCGTCCAGGGAGGAAGGAATGAGCAGTTCTTC,CASSVQGGRNEQFF
TRBV5-6,.,TRBD2,TRBJ2-1,TGTGCCAGCAGCTTGGGTATTGGACTAGCGGGAGTTGAGCAGTTCTTC,CASSLGIGLAGVEQFF
TRBV5-1,few,TRBD1,TRBJ2-2,TGCGCCAGCAGCGAACTTACCGGGACAGGGGACACCGGGGAGCTGTTTTTT,CASSELTGTGDTGELFF
TRBV5-6,.,TRBD1,TRBJ1-2,TGTGCCAGCAGGTTAACCGGGACAGGGGTTAACTATGGCTACACCTTC,CASRLTGTGVNYGYTF
TRBV30,.,.,TRBJ1-4,TGTGCCTGGAGCTCCCTAAATGAAAAACTGTTTTTT,CAWSSLNEKLFF
TRBV28,few,TRBD2,TRBJ2-3,TGTGCCAGCAGTTTAACTAGCGGGACCACAGATACGCAGTATTTT,CASSLTSGTTDTQYF
TRBV10-2,.,TRBD2,TRBJ2-1,TGCGCCAGCAGAAGGACTAGCGGGAGGGCCAATGAGCAGTTCTTC,CASRRTSGRANEQFF
TRBV25-1,.,.,TRBJ2-3,TGTGCCAGCAGTGGGGTACCGAATGACTCCCTTCGCACAGATACGCAGTATTTT,CASSGVPNDSLRTDTQYF
TRBV9,.,.,TRBJ2-6,TGTGCCAGCAGCGGAGACAGAGAAACCTTCTCTGGGGCAAACGTCATGACTTTT,CASSGDRETFSGANVMTF
TRBV25-1,.,.,TRBJ2-3,TGTGCCAGCAGCGGGACTTTCGAGTTGGGCACAGATACGCAGTATTTT,CASSGTFELGTDTQYF
TRBV5-1,few,.,TRBJ2-7,TGCGCCAGCAGCAACGTCGAGCTCGCCGAGCAGTACTTC,CASSNVELAEQYF
TRBV7-9,few,.,TRBJ1-1,TGTGCCAGCAGCTCCCCAAGCGGGGCGCGGAACACTGAAGCTTTCTTT,CASSSPSGARNTEAFF
TRBV2,.,TRBD1,TRBJ2-1,TGTGCCAGCTTAGCCGGGACAGGGAGTTATGAGCAGTTCTTC,CASLAGTGSYEQFF
TRBV7-2,.,.,TRBJ2-1,TGTGCCAGCAGCTTGTGGGCCACTAGTTTTGAGCAGTTCTTC,CASSLWATSFEQFF
TRBV5-1,.,.,TRBJ1-1,TGCGCCAGCAGCGGCGGGACCCAAGTGTACTTT,CASSGGTQVYF
TRBV7-2,few,TRBD2,TRBJ2-2,TGTGCCAGCAGCCAATTACAGACTAGCGGCACCGGGGAGCTGTTTTTT,CASSQLQTSGTGELFF
TRBV5-1,few,TRBD2,TRBJ2-5,TGCGCCAGCAGCTACGGGACTAATGACGTCTCGGCCCAGTACTTC,CASSYGTNDVSAQYF
TRBV7-6,.,.,TRBJ1-4,TGTGCCAGCAGCTTAAATCTGGGGGCGAATGAAAAACTGTTTTTT,CASSLNLGANEKLFF
TRBV28,.,.,TRBJ1-2,TGTGCCAGCAGTTCGCCAGGGGTGGACTATGGCTACACCTTC,CASSSPGVDYGYTF
TRBV12-5,.,TRBD1,TRBJ1-3,TGTGCTAGTGCCCCACAGGGGGCTGGAAACACCATATATTTT,CASAPQGAGNTIYF
TRBV5-1,.,.,TRBJ2-5,TGCGCCAGCAGCCTGGTCCCGACTGTCGAAGAGACCCAGTACTTC,CASSLVPTVEETQYF
TRBV5-1,.,TRBD2,TRBJ2-1,TGCGCCAGCAGCTGGGGACTAGAGGATGGTGAGCAGTTCTTC,CASSWGLEDGEQFF
TRBV28,few,.,TRBJ1-2,TGTGCCAGCAGTTTAACCAGGGATCCTGGCTACACCTTC,CASSLTRDPGYTF
TRBV14,few,TRBD2,TRBJ2-7,TGTGCCAGCAGCCAAGATCGGCTAGCGGGGACCTACGAGCAGTACTTC,CASSQDRLAGTYEQYF